Below are 26 T cell receptor beta chains sequenced from a single sample in a study of blood T cell repertoires in COVID-19. The method was immunoSEQ multiplex PCR; TCRdb's version includes in-frame clones alone and lacks a portion of them. The sample records about 49,000 clones, under 85% being singletons. The specimen was peripheral blood. The receptor set was obtained from a human donor in a cohort sampled during active COVID-19.

This chain connects TRBV11-2 to TRBJ2-3; 10 bases fit TRBD2. V gave up 5 bases and J gave up 5 bases; unmatched junction bases: 7. This CDR3 spans 15 amino acids. CDR1 SGHAT and CDR2 FQNNGV come from the germline V gene. Here the CDR3 reads CASSPSGGAGDTQYF. The DNA for the CDR3 is TGTGCCAGCAGCCCGAGCGGGGGGGCCGGAGATACGCAGTATTTT.

The rearrangement links TRBV3-1 (or the pseudogene TRBV3-2) to TRBJ1-3; D is unresolved. Trimming stripped 4 bases from V and 3 bases from J, with 4 bases between. The CDR3 sequence is 12 residues long. CDR1 and CDR2 (germline): LGHDT, YNNKEL (reference sequence). DNA for the CDR3: TGTGCCAGCAGCCGCGTTGGAAACACCATATATTTT. Its protein product is CASSRVGNTIYF.

The chain carries TRBV11-2 and TRBJ2-3, with 13 bases that match TRBD2. Germline loops: CDR1 SGHAT, CDR2 FQNNGV. V was pared by 10 bases and J by 4 bases, with 20 bases of the junction left unmatched. CDR3 length equals 19 residues. CDR3 DNA: TGTGCCACCCCCACCGAAACTAGCGGGGGGGCAGAGTTCGCAGATACGCAGTATTTT. Translated: CATPTETSGGAEFADTQYF.

Only one count was recorded for this clone. The chain links TRBV11-3 to TRBJ2-2; tentatively, D is TRBD1 (6 bases). Trimming took 0 bases from V and 5 from J, leaving 7 bases between them. Germline V gene sequence: CDR1 SGHNT, CDR2 YENEEA. This CDR3 is built from 14 residues. The CDR3 sequence: CASSLDQGTGELFF. The CDR3 bases are TGTGCCAGCAGCTTAGATCAGGGGACCGGGGAGCTGTTTTTT.

This chain connects TRBV9 to TRBJ2-1, with TRBD2 matching over 14 bases. J lost 7 bases, V lost 3 bases, and 9 bases had no gene match. Germline-derived CDR1 and CDR2 are SGDLS and YYNGEE. CDR3 length: 17 amino acids. CDR3 DNA sequence: TGTGCCAGCAGCGCCCCCGGGACTAGCGGGAGTTCAAATGAGCAGTTCTTC. This sequence encodes CASSAPGTSGSSNEQFF.

V and J are TRBV4-3 and TRBJ2-1; weak D call: TRBD2 (5 bases). Trimming took off 2 bases at V and 5 bases at J, with 10 bases between the two ends. Germline V gene data show CDR1 as LGHNA and CDR2 as YSLEER. The CDR3 has 14 amino acids. CDR3 sequence reads: CASSQFIGNNEQFF. The CDR3 nucleotides read TGCGCCAGCAGCCAATTTATCGGGAACAATGAGCAGTTCTTC.

The V and J genes are TRBV5-1 and TRBJ1-3; perhaps TRBD1 as D (6 bases). Germline assignment: CDR1 SGHRS and CDR2 YFSETQ. The CDR3 length is 15 residues. The V end was cut by 1 base, the J end by 0 bases, with 8 bases between. CDR3 in amino acids: CASSLTQGSGNTIYF. The CDR3 DNA reads TGCGCCAGCAGCTTGACACAGGGCTCTGGAAACACCATATATTTT.

V usage is TRBV11-2 and J usage is TRBJ1-3; TRBD1 matches 8 bases. Germline V gene sequence: CDR1 SGHAT, CDR2 FQNNGV. V shed 5 bases, J shed 0 bases, and the junction held 12 bases outside the gene matches. The CDR3 has 18 amino acids. CDR3 residues: CASSHIRTGPRSGNTIYF. The CDR3 DNA is TGTGCCAGCAGCCATATTAGGACAGGGCCACGCTCTGGAAACACCATATATTTT.

This clone was seen just once. The chain joins TRBV6-5 to TRBJ2-2; TRBD2 aligns across 7 bases. Germline V CDR1 and CDR2: MNHEY, SVGAGI. CDR3 length: 15 residues. The J segment lost 1 base and the V segment lost 6 bases, leaving 5 bases of the junction unmatched. CDR3 sequence reads: CASRLKRGNTGELFF. DNA for the CDR3: TGTGCCAGCAGACTAAAGCGGGGGAACACCGGGGAGCTGTTTTTT.

This rearrangement joins TRBV7-2 to TRBJ2-6; tentatively, D is TRBD1 (6 bases). V dropped 3 bases and J dropped 2 bases, with 8 bases sitting between them. Germline V CDR1 and CDR2: SGHTA, FQGNSA. This CDR3 is built from 15 residues. This CDR3 is CASSLWTAGANVLTF. In DNA form, the CDR3 reads TGTGCCAGCAGCTTGTGGACAGCTGGGGCCAACGTCCTGACTTTC.

The table lists this clone with a count of one. The chain uses TRBV9 and TRBJ2-2; tentative D call: TRBD1 (6 bases). V lost 0 bases to trimming and J lost 1 base, with 19 bases between them. The CDR3 consists of 19 residues. In germline, CDR1 is SGDLS, CDR2 YYNGEE. The CDR3 reads CASSVERGGKIENTGELFF. For the CDR3, the DNA is TGTGCCAGCAGCGTAGAAAGAGGGGGAAAGATCGAGAACACCGGGGAGCTGTTTTTT.

The chain links TRBV12-5 to TRBJ2-5; 12 bases align to TRBD2. V was clipped by 0 bases and J by 0 bases; unmatched bases: 14. The CDR3 is 21 amino acids. Germline CDR1 LGHNT, CDR2 FRNRAP. The CDR3 DNA is TGTGCTAGTGGTTTGGTTGGAGGCGAAACTAGCGGGAGGACCCACCAAGAGACCCAGTACTTC. The encoded protein is CASGLVGGETSGRTHQETQYF.

The genes are TRBV28 and TRBJ2-2; 8 positions match TRBD1. Germline V lookup: CDR1 MDHEN, CDR2 SYDVKM. The V and J ends lost 4 bases and 3 bases, in that order; junction bases with no gene match: 1. The CDR3 sequence is 14 residues long. The DNA for the CDR3 is TGTGCCAGCAGTTCGACAGGGGACACCGGGGAGCTGTTTTTT. It yields the protein CASSSTGDTGELFF. Looking up the rest from reference TRBV28 and TRBJ2-2 gives the full variable domain: DVKVTQSSRYLVKRTGEKVFLECVQDMDHENMFWYRQDPGLGLRLIYFSYDVKMKEKGDIPEGYSVSREKKERFSLILESASTNQTSMYLCASSSTGDTGELFFGEGSRLTVL.

The chain recombines TRBV7-3 with TRBJ2-3, with D perhaps matching TRBD2 (6 bases). V lost 4 bases, J lost 10 bases, and 18 bases lay in between. This CDR3 spans 14 amino acids. Germline assignment: CDR1 SGHTA and CDR2 FQGTGA. The CDR3 reads CASSSRLGVNPQYF. Written as DNA, the CDR3 is TGTGCCAGCAGCTCTCGACTAGGGGTTAATCCGCAGTATTTT.

This chain joins TRBV9 and TRBJ2-2, with a weak D call TRBD1 (5 bases). The CDR3 has 13 amino acids. V was clipped by 3 bases and J by 10 bases, with 13 bases between them. The germline V gene has CDR1 SGDLS and CDR2 YYNGEE. CDR3 DNA: TGTGCCAGCAGCGGAAGGGGAAGCGAGGAGCTGTTTTTT. Translation: CASSGRGSEELFF.

This chain connects TRBV5-6 to TRBJ2-7; 11 bases are a match to TRBD2. Looked up from germline, CDR1 is SGHDT and CDR2 is YYEEEE. CDR3 size: 17 residues. The V gene end was trimmed by 3 bases and the J gene end by 5 bases; junction bases not matched to a gene: 13. The CDR3 DNA reads TGTGCCAGCAGCTGGCCAGAGACTAGCGGGATACCGGACGAGCAGTACTTC. It codes for CASSWPETSGIPDEQYF.

The rearrangement uses TRBV6-5 and TRBJ1-6; possible D gene TRBD1, 5 bases. This CDR3 has 14 residues. Germline assignment: CDR1 MNHEY and CDR2 SVGAGI. Trimming removed 6 bases from V and 4 bases from J, with 10 bases in between. Here the CDR3 DNA reads TGTGCCAGCAGACAGGAGACTTATAATTCACCCCTCCACTTT. It codes for CASRQETYNSPLHF.

The genes are TRBV19 and TRBJ2-3; TRBD2 might be the D (5 bases). The germline V gene encodes CDR1 LNHDA and CDR2 SQIVND (reference sequence). The CDR3 length is 12 residues. The V end was cut by 5 bases, the J end by 7 bases, with 10 bases between. As DNA, the CDR3 is TGTGCCAGTAGTGAGGGATCGAATACGCAGTATTTT. Protein sequence: CASSEGSNTQYF.

This clone has more than one count but fewer than ten. CDR3 sequence (DNA): TGTGCCAGCAGCGCCCCCGACAGGGCCGGGGAGCTGTTTTTT. Protein sequence: CASSAPDRAGELFF. This rearrangement joins TRBV9 to TRBJ2-2, with 7 bases lining up with TRBD1. Germline assignment: CDR1 SGDLS and CDR2 YYNGEE. V was pared by 3 bases and J by 6 bases, with 5 bases of the junction left unmatched. The CDR3 contains 14 residues.

The V and J genes are TRBV2 and TRBJ1-2; weak D call: TRBD1 (6 bases). V was clipped by 7 bases and J by 8 bases, with 23 bases between them. The CDR3 sequence is 15 residues long. The germline gives CDR1 SNHLY, CDR2 FYNNEI. The CDR3 sequence is CASTRQVDGLSGYTF. The CDR3 DNA sequence: TGTGCCAGCACCCGACAGGTAGATGGTTTGTCGGGCTACACCTTC.

V is TRBV28 and J is TRBJ2-1; the match to TRBD2 covers 11 bases. Germline CDR1 reads MDHEN; CDR2 reads SYDVKM. This CDR3 has 15 amino acids. J lost 10 bases, V lost 8 bases, and 13 bases had no gene match. CDR3 loop: CASRSGTSGNGEQFF. CDR3 sequence (DNA): TGTGCCAGCCGATCCGGGACTAGCGGCAACGGGGAGCAGTTCTTC. Combining the CDR3 with reference TRBV28 and TRBJ2-1 gives the whole variable domain DVKVTQSSRYLVKRTGEKVFLECVQDMDHENMFWYRQDPGLGLRLIYFSYDVKMKEKGDIPEGYSVSREKKERFSLILESASTNQTSMYLCASRSGTSGNGEQFFGPGTRLTVL.

The chain has TRBV30 and TRBJ1-1; 7 positions agree with TRBD1. The CDR3 is 11 residues long. Germline assignment: CDR1 GTSNPN and CDR2 SVGIG (reference sequence). V gave up 4 bases and J gave up 6 bases; unmatched junction bases: 2. The CDR3 sequence is CAWNRGSEAFF. The CDR3 DNA reads TGTGCCTGGAACAGGGGCTCTGAAGCTTTCTTT.

The gene calls are TRBV7-2 and TRBJ2-7; TRBD2 matches 14 bases. Germline CDR1 reads SGHTA; CDR2 reads FQGNSA. The CDR3 has 15 amino acids. Trimming cost V 5 bases and J 6 bases; bases outside gene matches: 6. Written as DNA, the CDR3 is TGTGCCAGCAGCCCCCAGACTAGCGGGAGGGGCGAGCAGTACTTC. Protein sequence: CASSPQTSGRGEQYF. The whole variable domain, filled in from reference TRBV7-2 and TRBJ2-7, reads GAGVSQSPSNKVTEKGKDVELRCDPISGHTALYWYRQSLGQGLEFLIYFQGNSAPDKSGLPSDRFSAERTGGSVSTLTIQRTQQEDSAVYLCASSPQTSGRGEQYFGPGTRLTVT.

On this clone itself: Compared with germline, one end of the junction differs, possibly owing to a read error. The chain combines TRBV4-3 with TRBJ1-2; maybe TRBD1 (5 bases). The CDR3 totals 14 residues. Germline V gene sequence: CDR1 LGHNA, CDR2 YSLEER. CDR3 sequence: CASSQAGTSYRYTF. The CDR3 DNA follows: TGCGCCAGCAGCCAAGCCGGGACTTCCTATCGCTACACCTTC.

This clone was counted at least ten times. The chain carries TRBV9 and TRBJ2-3, with D perhaps TRBD2 (6 bases). Trimming took 4 bases from V and 3 from J, leaving 9 bases between them. Germline CDR1 SGDLS, CDR2 YYNGEE. There are 13 residues in the CDR3. The CDR3 is CASSPSGTDTQYF. In nucleotides, the CDR3 is TGTGCCAGCAGCCCCAGCGGGACAGATACGCAGTATTTT.

The V call is TRBV5-4, the J call TRBJ1-2; TRBD1 aligns across 8 bases. This CDR3 is built from 15 residues. J gave up 5 bases and V 3 bases, and 9 bases lay outside the gene matches. Germline lookup yields CDR1 SGHNT and CDR2 YYREEE (reference sequence). CDR3 in DNA: TGTGCCAGCAGCTCCCCGACAGGGGCCAATTATGGCTACACCTTC. Its protein product is CASSSPTGANYGYTF. Using reference TRBV5-4 and TRBJ1-2 for the parts outside the CDR3, the full variable domain is ETGVTQSPTHLIKTRGQQVTLRCSSQSGHNTVSWYQQALGQGPQFIFQYYREEENGRGNFPPRFSGLQFPNYSSELNVNALELDDSALYLCASSSPTGANYGYTFGSGTRLTVV.